What follows describes a single T cell receptor (beta chain). Its antigen is undetermined. The time point: week 5, during vaccination. Topical imiquimod was applied with each vaccine dose, which held 300 ug of mutant IDH1 20-mer peptide. The astrocytomas were IDH1-mutant, ATRX-negative, and WHO grade 3 or 4. This table comes from immunoSEQ multiplex PCR, and its TCRdb copy is limited to in-frame clones, with some not included. The repertoire has around 78,000 clones, roughly nine tenths of them found once; the top ten carry approximately 0.58%. This sample was included in a study of a mutant IDH1 vaccine in newly diagnosed glioma. About the research overall: Patients began vaccination 4-6 weeks after radiotherapy alone, or with temozolomide cycles. Treated individuals were approximately 60% male and roughly 40% female, averaging 40.4 years of age.

The CDR3 covers 14 residues. CDR1 MGHRA and CDR2 YSYEKL come from the germline V gene. V was trimmed by 2 bases and J by 5 bases, leaving 12 bases between them. This chain links TRBV4-1 with TRBJ1-2; possibly TRBD1 for D (6 bases). The source is a woman between 50 and 59 years old with glioma. Sequenced here: PBMCs, sampled from a glioma patient whose treatment included an IDH1 peptide vaccine. The CDR3 bases are TGCGCCAGCAGCCAACAAACAGGGATATATGGCTACACCTTC. Amino acids: CASSQQTGIYGYTF.